The sample holds a few counts of the clone carrying this T cell receptor beta chain. Its antigen remains unknown. TCRdb ran MiXCR on the 5' RACE reads and lists one entry per CDR3 protein. The profile shows 1.5 million or so distinct CDR3 sequences, about 31% of them singletons. These data belong to a study of identical twins. Study-wide findings and caveats: The more abundant beta clonotypes in cord blood had fewer insertions, and memory repertoires did not show this. For monozygotic twins, models underestimated out-of-frame TCR alpha sharing. Twin pairs had excess sharing that was weaker in beta out-of-frame sequences.

The CDR3 contains 13 residues. V lost 6 bases to trimming and J lost 5 bases; unmatched junction nucleotides: 5. The germline V gene has CDR1 DFQATT and CDR2 SNEGSKA (reference sequence). V gene TRBV20-1 combines with J gene TRBJ2-4, with TRBD2 matching 9 bases. Input material: cord blood. The clonotype was recovered from a newborn girl in good health. This CDR3 reads CSALAGPQNIQYF. The CDR3 DNA reads TGCAGTGCCCTAGCGGGGCCCCAAAACATTCAGTACTTC.